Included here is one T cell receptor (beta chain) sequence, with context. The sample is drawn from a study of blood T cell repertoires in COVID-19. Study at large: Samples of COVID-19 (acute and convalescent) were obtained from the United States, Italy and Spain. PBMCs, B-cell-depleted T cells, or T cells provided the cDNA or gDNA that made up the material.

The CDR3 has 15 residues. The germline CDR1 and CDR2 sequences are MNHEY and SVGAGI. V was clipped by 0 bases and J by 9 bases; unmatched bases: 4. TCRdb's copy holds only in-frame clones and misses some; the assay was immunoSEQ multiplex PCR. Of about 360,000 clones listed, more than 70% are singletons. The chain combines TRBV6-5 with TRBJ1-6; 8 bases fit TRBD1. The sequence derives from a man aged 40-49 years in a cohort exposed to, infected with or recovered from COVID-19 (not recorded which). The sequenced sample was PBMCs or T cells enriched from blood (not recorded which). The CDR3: CASSYSTGGGSPLHF. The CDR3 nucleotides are TGTGCCAGCAGTTACTCTACAGGGGGAGGTTCACCCCTCCACTTT.